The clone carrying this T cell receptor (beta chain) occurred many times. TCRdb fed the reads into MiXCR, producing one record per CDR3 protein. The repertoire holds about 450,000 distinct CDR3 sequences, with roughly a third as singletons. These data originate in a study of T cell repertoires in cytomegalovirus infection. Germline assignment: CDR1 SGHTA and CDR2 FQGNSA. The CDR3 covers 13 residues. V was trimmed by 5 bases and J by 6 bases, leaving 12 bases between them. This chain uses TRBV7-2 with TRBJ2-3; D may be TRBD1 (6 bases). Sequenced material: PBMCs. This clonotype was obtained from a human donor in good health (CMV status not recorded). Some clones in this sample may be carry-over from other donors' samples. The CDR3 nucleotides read TGTGCCAGCAGCCCCCGGACAGCCGATACGCAGTATTTT. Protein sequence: CASSPRTADTQYF.